Listed here are 5 T cell receptor beta chains from one sample, sequenced in a study of blood T cell repertoires in COVID-19. Only in-frame clones appear in the TCRdb table, and some are missing; sequencing was by immunoSEQ multiplex PCR. Among roughly 140,000 clones listed, around 83% were seen once. The sequenced material came from peripheral blood. Source of these receptors: a woman aged 60-75 years with COVID-19, enrolled during active disease.

The V and J genes are TRBV3-1 (or the pseudogene TRBV3-2) and TRBJ1-3, with 9 nucleotides matching TRBD1. Germline CDR1 reads LGHDT; CDR2 reads YNNKEL (reference sequence). V was clipped by 11 bases and J by 6 bases; unmatched bases: 5. The CDR3 length is 12 residues. The CDR3 DNA follows: TGTGCCTCCGGGACAGGGCTAAACACCATATATTTT. Translated, it gives CASGTGLNTIYF.

The genes are TRBV7-2 and TRBJ1-2; TRBD1 matches at 9 bases. The germline V gene encodes CDR1 SGHTA and CDR2 FQGNSA. This CDR3 spans 15 amino acids. Trimming removed 1 base from V and 8 bases from J; junction bases left unmatched: 8. CDR3 region: CASSLDPGQGRGYTF. The CDR3 DNA reads TGTGCCAGCAGCTTAGACCCGGGACAGGGAAGAGGCTACACCTTC.

This clone was found a few times. CDR3 protein: CASTPRQGNSPLHF. The CDR3, as DNA: TGTGCCAGCACCCCTCGACAGGGTAATTCACCCCTCCACTTT. The chain combines TRBV2 with TRBJ1-6; 7 bases map to TRBD1. Germline trimming cut 7 bases from V and 6 bases from J; bases unmatched to any gene: 6. The germline CDR1 and CDR2 sequences are SNHLY and FYNNEI. There are 14 residues in the CDR3.

The chain employs TRBV7-3 and TRBJ2-1; D not certain. Trimming stripped 2 bases from V and 6 bases from J, with 11 bases between. The germline CDR1 and CDR2 sequences are SGHTA and FQGTGA. CDR3 length: 14 amino acids. CDR3 sequence reads: CASSLAVDVNEQFF. The CDR3 DNA is TGTGCCAGCAGCTTAGCTGTAGATGTCAATGAGCAGTTCTTC.

V gene TRBV6-1 combines with J gene TRBJ1-2; D is uncertain. CDR3 length: 12 residues. Trimming removed 2 bases at V and 14 bases at J, with 15 bases between. CDR1 and CDR2 (germline): MNHNS, SASEGT. The CDR3 nucleotides are TGTGCCAGCAGTGAATTGGCCAGACTAACAACCTTC. The encoded protein is CASSELARLTTF.